This TCR beta chain was obtained from a study of T cells after yellow fever vaccination. Study observations and caveats: Only a minor proportion of clonotypes was detected across both CD4 and CD8 compartments. Detected again after the booster were most primary-vaccination clones, at 95% to 98% CD4 and more than 70% CD8.

TCR cDNA, made by 5'RACE template switching, carried an added universal primer site and UMIs. Using its own MiXCR run on the 5' RACE reads, TCRdb lists one record per CDR3 protein. The sample includes under 150,000 distinct CDR3 sequences, approximately 7.7% seen only once; the top ten take about 0.73%. This clonotype has ten or more counts. Its antigen is currently unknown. CDR1 SGHVS and CDR2 FNYEAQ come from the germline V gene. CDR3 size: 15 residues. Trimming took off 3 bases at V and 0 bases at J, with 11 bases between the two ends. Sequencing was performed on CD4+ T cells sorted from PBMCs, taken 5 days after the yellow fever booster vaccination. This receptor was identified in a man aged 25-45 years who received the YFV17D yellow fever vaccine. The genes are TRBV7-6 and TRBJ2-5; D is ambiguous. The CDR3 region has the DNA TGTGCCAGCAGCTTCAATTGGCAGAACCAAGAGACCCAGTACTTC. It codes for CASSFNWQNQETQYF.